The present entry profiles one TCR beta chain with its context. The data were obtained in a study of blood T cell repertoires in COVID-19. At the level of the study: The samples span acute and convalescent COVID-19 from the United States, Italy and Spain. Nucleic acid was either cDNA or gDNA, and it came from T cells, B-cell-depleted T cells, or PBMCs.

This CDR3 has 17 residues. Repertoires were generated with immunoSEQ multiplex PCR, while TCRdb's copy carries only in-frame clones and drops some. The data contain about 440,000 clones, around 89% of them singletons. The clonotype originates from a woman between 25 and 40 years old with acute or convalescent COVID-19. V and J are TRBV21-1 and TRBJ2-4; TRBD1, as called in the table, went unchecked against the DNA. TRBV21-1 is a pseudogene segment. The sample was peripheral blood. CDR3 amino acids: CASSYGLLFQAKNIQYF. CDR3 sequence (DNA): TGTGCCAGCAGCTATGGGCTCCTCTTCCAGGCCAAAAACATTCAGTACTTC.